This T cell receptor (beta chain) was found in a study of shared clonotypes between healthy human individuals. Overall study: Each donor contributed plates that comprised three CD4 naive, three CD4 memory, two CD8 naive and one CD8 memory. Study-level results: Measured sharing among donors was expected to vary with sequencing depth. Rarefaction showed that sequencing of sorted subsets was incomplete (despite large depth).

Germline lookup yields CDR1 SGHTA and CDR2 FQGNSA. The CDR3 runs 14 residues. The germline V and J ends were trimmed by 2 bases and 7 bases, with 9 bases remaining between them. Repertoires were generated with immunoSEQ multiplex PCR, while TCRdb's copy carries only in-frame clones and drops some. The sample holds around 2.5 million clones, under 95% seen once. As for this clone: The target antigen is unknown.

The origin of this receptor is a man younger than 35 in good health. Some clones in this sample may be carry-over from other donors' samples. J is TRBJ1-6 and V is TRBV7-2; D is perhaps TRBD1 (6 bases). Sequenced material: naive CD4+ T cells from PBMCs. Sample subset: CD45RA+ positively selected. Written as DNA, the CDR3 is TGTGCCAGCAGCTTAACAGGGTCCAATTCACCCCTCCACTTT. Encoded protein: CASSLTGSNSPLHF.